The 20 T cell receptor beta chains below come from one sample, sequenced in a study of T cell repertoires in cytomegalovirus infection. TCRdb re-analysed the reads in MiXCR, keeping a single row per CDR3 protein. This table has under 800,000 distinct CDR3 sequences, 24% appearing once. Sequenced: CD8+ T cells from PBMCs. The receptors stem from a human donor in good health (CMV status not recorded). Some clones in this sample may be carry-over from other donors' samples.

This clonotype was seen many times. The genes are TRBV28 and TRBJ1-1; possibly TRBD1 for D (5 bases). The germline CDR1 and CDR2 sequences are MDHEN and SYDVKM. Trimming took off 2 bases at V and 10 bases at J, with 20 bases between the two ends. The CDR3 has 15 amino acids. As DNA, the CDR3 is TGTGCCAGCAGTTTACCCCCTCCGGGGCCGATCGCAGCTTTCTTT. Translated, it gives CASSLPPPGPIAAFF.

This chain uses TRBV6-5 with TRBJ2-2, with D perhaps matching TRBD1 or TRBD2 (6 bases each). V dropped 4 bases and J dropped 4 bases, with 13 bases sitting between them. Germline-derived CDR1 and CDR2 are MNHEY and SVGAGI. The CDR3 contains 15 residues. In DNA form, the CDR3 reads TGTGCCAGCAGTTGGACAGCCGGGGGCACCGGGGAGCTGTTTTTT. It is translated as CASSWTAGGTGELFF.

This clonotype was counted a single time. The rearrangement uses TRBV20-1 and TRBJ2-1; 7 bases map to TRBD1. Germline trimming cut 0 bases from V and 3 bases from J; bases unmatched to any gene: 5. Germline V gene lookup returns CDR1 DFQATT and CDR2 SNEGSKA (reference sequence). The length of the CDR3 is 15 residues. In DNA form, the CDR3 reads TGCAGTGCTAGAGATAACAGGGGAATCTACAATGAGCAGTTCTTC. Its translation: CSARDNRGIYNEQFF.

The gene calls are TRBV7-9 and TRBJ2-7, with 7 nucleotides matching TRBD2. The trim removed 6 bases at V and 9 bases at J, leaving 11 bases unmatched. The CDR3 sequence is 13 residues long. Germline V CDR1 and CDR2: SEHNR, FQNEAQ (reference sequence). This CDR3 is CASSPLGRVVQYF. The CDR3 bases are TGTGCCAGCAGTCCCTTGGGGAGGGTGGTGCAGTACTTC.

The CDR3 here is CASRGQGTYGYTF. In DNA, the CDR3 is TGTGCCAGCAGGGGACAGGGGACTTATGGCTACACCTTC. J is TRBJ1-2 and V is TRBV6-4; TRBD1 matches at 10 bases. Per the germline V gene, CDR1 is MRHNA and CDR2 is SNTAGT. V trimming: 6 bases; J trimming: 5 bases; junction bases outside the gene matches: 3. The CDR3 is 13 amino acids.

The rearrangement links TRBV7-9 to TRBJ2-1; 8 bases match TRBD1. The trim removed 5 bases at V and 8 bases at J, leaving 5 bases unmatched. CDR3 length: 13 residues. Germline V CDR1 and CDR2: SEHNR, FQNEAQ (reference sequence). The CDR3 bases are TGTGCCAGCAGCCCGACAGGGGACGATGAGCAGTTCTTC. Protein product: CASSPTGDDEQFF.

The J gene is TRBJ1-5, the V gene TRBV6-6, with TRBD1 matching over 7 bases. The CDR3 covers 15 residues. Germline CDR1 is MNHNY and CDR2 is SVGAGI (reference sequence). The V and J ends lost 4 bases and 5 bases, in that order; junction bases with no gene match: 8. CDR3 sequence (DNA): TGTGCCAGCAGTTTCAACGACAGGGCTTATCAGCCCCAGCATTTT. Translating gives CASSFNDRAYQPQHF.

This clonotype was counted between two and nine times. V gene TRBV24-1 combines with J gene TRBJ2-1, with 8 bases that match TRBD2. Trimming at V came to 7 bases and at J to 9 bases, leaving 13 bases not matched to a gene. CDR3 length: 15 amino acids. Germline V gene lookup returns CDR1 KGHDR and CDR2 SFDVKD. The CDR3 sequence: CATSPTGGPPFEQFF. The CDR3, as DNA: TGTGCCACCAGCCCAACGGGGGGGCCGCCCTTTGAGCAGTTCTTC.

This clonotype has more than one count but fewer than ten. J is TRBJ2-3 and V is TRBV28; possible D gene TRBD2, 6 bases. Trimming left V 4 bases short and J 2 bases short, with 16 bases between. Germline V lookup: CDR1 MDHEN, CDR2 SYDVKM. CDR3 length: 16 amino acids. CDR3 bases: TGTGCCAGCAGTTATCTCCGGGACTCCCTCACAGATACGCAGTATTTT. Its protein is CASSYLRDSLTDTQYF.

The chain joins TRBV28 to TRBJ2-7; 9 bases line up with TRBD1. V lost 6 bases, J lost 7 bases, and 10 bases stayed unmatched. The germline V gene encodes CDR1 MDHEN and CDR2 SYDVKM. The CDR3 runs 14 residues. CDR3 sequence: CASSERQGVTEQYV. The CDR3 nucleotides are TGTGCCAGCAGCGAAAGACAGGGGGTAACTGAGCAGTACGTC.

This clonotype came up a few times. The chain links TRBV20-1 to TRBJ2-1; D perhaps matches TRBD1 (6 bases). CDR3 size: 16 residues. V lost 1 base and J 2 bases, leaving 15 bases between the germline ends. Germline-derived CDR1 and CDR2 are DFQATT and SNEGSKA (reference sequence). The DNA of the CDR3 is TGCAGTGCTAGAGGAATCAGGGGCCATGCCTACAATGAGCAGTTCTTC. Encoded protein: CSARGIRGHAYNEQFF.

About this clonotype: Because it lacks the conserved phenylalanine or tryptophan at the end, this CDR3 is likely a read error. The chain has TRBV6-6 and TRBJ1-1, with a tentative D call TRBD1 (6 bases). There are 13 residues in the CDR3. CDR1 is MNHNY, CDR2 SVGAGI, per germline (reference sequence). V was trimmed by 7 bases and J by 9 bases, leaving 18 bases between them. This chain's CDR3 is CASTNRAAQKAFL. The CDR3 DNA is TGTGCCAGCACCAACAGGGCCGCGCAGAAAGCTTTCCTT.

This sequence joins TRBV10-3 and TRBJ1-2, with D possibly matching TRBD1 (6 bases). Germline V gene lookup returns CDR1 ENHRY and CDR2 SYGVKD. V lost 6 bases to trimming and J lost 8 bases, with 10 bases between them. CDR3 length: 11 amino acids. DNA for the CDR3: TGTGCCATCAGGATCGGGGGCGGCTACACCTTC. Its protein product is CAIRIGGGYTF.

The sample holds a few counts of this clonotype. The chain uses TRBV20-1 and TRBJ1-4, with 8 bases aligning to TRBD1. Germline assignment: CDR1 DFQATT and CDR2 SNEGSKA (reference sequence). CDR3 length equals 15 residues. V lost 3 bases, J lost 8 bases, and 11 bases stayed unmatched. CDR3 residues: CSARGHRGTWEKLFF. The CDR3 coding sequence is TGCAGTGCTAGGGGCCACAGGGGGACTTGGGAAAAACTGTTTTTT.

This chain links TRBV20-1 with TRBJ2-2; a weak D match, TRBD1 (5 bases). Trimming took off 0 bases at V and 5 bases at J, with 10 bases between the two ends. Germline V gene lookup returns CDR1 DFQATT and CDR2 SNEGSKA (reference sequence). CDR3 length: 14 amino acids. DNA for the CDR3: TGCAGTGCTAGAGACCAGACAGCTACCGGGGAGCTGTTTTTT. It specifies CSARDQTATGELFF.

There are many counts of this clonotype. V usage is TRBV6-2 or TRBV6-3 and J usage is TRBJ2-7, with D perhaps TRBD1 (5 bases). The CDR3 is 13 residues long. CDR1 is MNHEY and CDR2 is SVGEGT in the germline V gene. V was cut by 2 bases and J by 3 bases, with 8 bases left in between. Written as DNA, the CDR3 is TGTGCCAGCAGTTACGGGGCGGTCTACGAGCAGTACGTC. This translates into CASSYGAVYEQYV.

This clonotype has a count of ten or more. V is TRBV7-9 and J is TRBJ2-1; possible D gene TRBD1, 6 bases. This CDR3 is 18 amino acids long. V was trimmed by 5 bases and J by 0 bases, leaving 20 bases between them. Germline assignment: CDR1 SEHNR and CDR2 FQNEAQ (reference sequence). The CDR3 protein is CASSASTGTDPSYNEQFF. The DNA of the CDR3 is TGTGCCAGCAGCGCTAGTACAGGGACCGACCCCTCCTACAATGAGCAGTTCTTC.

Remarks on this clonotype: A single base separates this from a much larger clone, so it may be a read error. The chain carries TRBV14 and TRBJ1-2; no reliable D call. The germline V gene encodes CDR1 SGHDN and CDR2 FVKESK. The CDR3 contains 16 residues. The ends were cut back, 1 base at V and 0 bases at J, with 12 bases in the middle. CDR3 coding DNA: TGTGCCAGCAGCCAAGTCCGCGGACCAACTAACTATGGCTACACCTTC. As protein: CASSQVRGPTNYGYTF.

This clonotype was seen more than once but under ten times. The CDR3 nucleotides read TGTGCCAGCAGTTACCCAATTCTAGCGGGGGGCCCAGATACGCAGTATTTT. It specifies CASSYPILAGGPDTQYF. V usage is TRBV6-2 or TRBV6-3 and J usage is TRBJ2-3, with TRBD2 matching 11 bases. Trimming cost V 2 bases and J 4 bases; bases outside gene matches: 8. Germline V gene data show CDR1 as MNHEY and CDR2 as SVGEGT. CDR3 size: 17 residues.

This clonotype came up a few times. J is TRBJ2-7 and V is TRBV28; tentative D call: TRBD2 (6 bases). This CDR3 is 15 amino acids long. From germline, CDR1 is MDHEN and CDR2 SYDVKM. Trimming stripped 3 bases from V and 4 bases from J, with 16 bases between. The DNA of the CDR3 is TGTGCCAGCAGTTTCGGTAGGGACGGGACTTACGAGCAGTACGTC. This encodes CASSFGRDGTYEQYV.